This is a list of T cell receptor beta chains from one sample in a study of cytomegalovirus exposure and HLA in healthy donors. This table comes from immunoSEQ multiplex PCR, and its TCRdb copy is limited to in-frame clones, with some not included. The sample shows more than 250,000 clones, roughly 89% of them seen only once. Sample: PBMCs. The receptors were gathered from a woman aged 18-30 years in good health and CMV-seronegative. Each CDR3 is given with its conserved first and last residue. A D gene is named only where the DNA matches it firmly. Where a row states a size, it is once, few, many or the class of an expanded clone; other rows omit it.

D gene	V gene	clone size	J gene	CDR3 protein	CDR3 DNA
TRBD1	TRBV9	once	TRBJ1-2	CASSAPGQGIYGYTF	TGTGCCAGCAGCGCCCCCGGACAGGGGATCTATGGCTACACCTTC
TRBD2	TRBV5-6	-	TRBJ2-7	CASSLSRAGHYSGIGEQYF	TGTGCCAGCAGCTTAAGTCGGGCTGGGCACTATAGCGGGATTGGCGAGCAGTACTTC
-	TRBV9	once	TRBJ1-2	CASSVLQGDYGYTF	TGTGCCAGCAGCGTCTTGCAAGGGGACTATGGCTACACCTTC
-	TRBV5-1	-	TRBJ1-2	CASSLEGRVANYGYTF	TGCGCCAGCAGCTTGGAGGGCAGGGTAGCTAACTATGGCTACACCTTC
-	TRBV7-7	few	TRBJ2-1	CASSSSTHNEQFF	TGTGCCAGCAGCTCCTCGACTCACAATGAGCAGTTCTTC
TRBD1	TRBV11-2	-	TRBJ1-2	CASSVPGQVSYGYTF	TGTGCCAGCAGCGTACCGGGACAGGTTAGCTATGGCTACACCTTC
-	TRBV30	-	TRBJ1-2	CAWADGGGYTF	TGTGCCTGGGCGGACGGGGGTGGCTACACCTTC
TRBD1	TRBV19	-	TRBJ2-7	CASSRDRVGEQYF	TGTGCCAGTAGCCGGGACAGGGTGGGTGAGCAGTACTTC
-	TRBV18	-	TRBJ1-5	CASSPEAGEGQPQHF	TGTGCCAGCTCACCTGAGGCAGGGGAGGGTCAGCCCCAGCATTTT
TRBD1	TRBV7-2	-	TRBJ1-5	CASSSKKGQGPYSNQPQHF	TGTGCCAGCAGCTCGAAAAAAGGACAGGGCCCTTATAGCAATCAGCCCCAGCATTTT
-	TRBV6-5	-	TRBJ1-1	CASSYKGAYTEAFF	TGTGCCAGCAGTTACAAAGGGGCGTACACTGAAGCTTTCTTT
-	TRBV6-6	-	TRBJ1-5	CASSQPGPQHF	TGTGCCAGCAGCCAACCGGGGCCCCAGCATTTT
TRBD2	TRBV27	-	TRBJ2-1	CASSFLLASGSPNEQFF	TGTGCCAGCAGTTTTTTATTGGCTAGCGGGAGCCCCAATGAGCAGTTCTTC
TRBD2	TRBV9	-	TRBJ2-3	CASSVGLAGGTDTQYF	TGTGCCAGCAGCGTAGGACTAGCGGGAGGAACAGATACGCAGTATTTT
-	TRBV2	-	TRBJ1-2	CASSEAGGQDYGYTF	TGTGCCAGCAGTGAGGCCGGGGGGCAAGACTATGGCTACACCTTC
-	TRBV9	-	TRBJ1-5	CASSVGWGDQPQHF	TGTGCCAGCAGCGTAGGTTGGGGGGACCAGCCCCAGCATTTT
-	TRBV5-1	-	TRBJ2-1	CASSSQVSHEQFF	TGCGCCAGCAGCTCACAGGTTAGCCATGAGCAGTTCTTC
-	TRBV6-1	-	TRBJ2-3	CASSSPDTQYF	TGTGCCAGCAGTAGCCCAGATACGCAGTATTTT
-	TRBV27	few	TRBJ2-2	CASSLNTGELFF	TGTGCCAGCAGCCTGAACACCGGGGAGCTGTTTTTT
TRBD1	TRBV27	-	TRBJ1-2	CASSRQGDGYTF	TGTGCCAGCAGTAGACAGGGTGATGGCTACACCTTC
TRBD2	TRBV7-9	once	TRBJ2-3	CASRPGLAGDTDTQYF	TGTGCCAGCAGGCCAGGACTAGCGGGAGACACAGATACGCAGTATTTT
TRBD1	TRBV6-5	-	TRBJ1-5	CASSSIQGNQPQHF	TGTGCCAGCAGTTCTATACAGGGGAATCAGCCCCAGCATTTT
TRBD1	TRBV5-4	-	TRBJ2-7	CASSAGGTHEQYF	TGTGCCAGCAGCGCAGGGGGTACACACGAGCAGTACTTC
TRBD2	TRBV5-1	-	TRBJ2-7	CASTDIAGGSYEQYF	TGCGCCAGCACCGACATAGCGGGAGGGAGCTACGAGCAGTACTTC
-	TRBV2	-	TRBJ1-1	CASSEGQGGWDTEAFF	TGTGCCAGCAGTGAAGGCCAGGGTGGGTGGGACACTGAAGCTTTCTTT
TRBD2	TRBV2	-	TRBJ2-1	CASSKLAGVGNEQFF	TGTGCCAGCAGTAAACTAGCGGGAGTCGGTAATGAGCAGTTCTTC
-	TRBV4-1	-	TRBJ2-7	CASSQGPRLFSYEQYF	TGCGCCAGCAGCCAAGGCCCTAGGTTATTCTCCTACGAGCAGTACTTC
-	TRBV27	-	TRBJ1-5	CASGSYNQPQHF	TGTGCCAGCGGGAGTTACAATCAGCCCCAGCATTTT
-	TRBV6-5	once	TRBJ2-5	CASSYGGGSQETQYF	TGTGCCAGCAGTTACGGAGGCGGCTCTCAAGAGACCCAGTACTTC
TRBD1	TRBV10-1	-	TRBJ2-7	CASSGTGCSYEQYF	TGCGCCAGCAGTGGGACAGGATGTTCCTACGAGCAGTACTTC
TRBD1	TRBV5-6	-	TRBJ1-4	CASSTGTASNEKLFF	TGTGCCAGCAGCACCGGGACAGCGTCTAATGAAAAACTGTTTTTT
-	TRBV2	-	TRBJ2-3	CASSDREDTQYF	TGTGCCAGCAGTGACAGGGAAGATACGCAGTATTTT
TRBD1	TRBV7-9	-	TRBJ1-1	CASSPTGTVGTEAFF	TGTGCCAGCAGCCCCACAGGGACAGTCGGCACTGAAGCTTTCTTT
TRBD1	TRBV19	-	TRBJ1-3	CASRLDRVASGNTIYF	TGTGCCAGCAGACTTGACAGGGTTGCTTCTGGAAACACCATATATTTT
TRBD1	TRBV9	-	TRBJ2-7	CASSLRQGVSYEQYF	TGTGCCAGCAGCCTAAGACAGGGGGTCTCCTACGAGCAGTACTTC
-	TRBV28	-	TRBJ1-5	CASSSTQGDQPQHF	TGTGCCAGCAGTTCAACACAGGGTGATCAGCCCCAGCATTTT
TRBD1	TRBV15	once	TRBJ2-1	CATSRGPGQGDHNEQFF	TGTGCCACCAGCAGAGGCCCAGGACAGGGGGATCACAATGAGCAGTTCTTC
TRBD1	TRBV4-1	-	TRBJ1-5	CASSPWTGNQPQHF	TGCGCCAGCAGCCCATGGACAGGGAACCAGCCCCAGCATTTT
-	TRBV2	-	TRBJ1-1	CASSEAREGGNTEAFF	TGTGCCAGCAGTGAAGCTAGGGAGGGGGGGAACACTGAAGCTTTCTTT